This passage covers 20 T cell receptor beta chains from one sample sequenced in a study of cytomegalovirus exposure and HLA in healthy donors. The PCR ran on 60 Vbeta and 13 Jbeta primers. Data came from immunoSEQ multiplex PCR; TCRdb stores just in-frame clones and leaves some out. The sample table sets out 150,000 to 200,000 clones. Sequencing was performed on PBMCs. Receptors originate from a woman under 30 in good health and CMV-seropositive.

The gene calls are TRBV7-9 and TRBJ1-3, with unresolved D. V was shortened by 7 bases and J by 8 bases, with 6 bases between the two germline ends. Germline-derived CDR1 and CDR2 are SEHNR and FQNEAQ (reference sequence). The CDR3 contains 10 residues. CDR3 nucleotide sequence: TGTGCCAGCACTCCGGACACCATATATTTT. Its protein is CASTPDTIYF. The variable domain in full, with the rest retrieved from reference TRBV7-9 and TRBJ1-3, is DTGVSQNPRHKITKRGQNVTFRCDPISEHNRLYWYRQTLGQGPEFLTYFQNEAQLEKSRLLSDRFSAERPKGSFSTLEIQRTEQGDSAMYLCASTPDTIYFGEGSWLTVV.

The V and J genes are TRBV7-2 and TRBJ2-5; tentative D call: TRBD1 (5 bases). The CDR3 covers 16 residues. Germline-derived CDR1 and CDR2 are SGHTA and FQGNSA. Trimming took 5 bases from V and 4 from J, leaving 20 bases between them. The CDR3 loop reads CASSDLSTVHVETQYF. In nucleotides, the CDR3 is TGTGCCAGCAGCGACCTCTCGACAGTTCACGTAGAGACCCAGTACTTC.

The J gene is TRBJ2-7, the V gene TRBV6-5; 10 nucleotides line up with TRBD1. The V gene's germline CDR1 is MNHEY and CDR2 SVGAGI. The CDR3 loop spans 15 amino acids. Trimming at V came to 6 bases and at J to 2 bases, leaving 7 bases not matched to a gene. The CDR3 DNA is TGTGCCAGCAGAACCCCCGGGACAGGGGCCTACGAGCAGTACTTC. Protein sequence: CASRTPGTGAYEQYF.

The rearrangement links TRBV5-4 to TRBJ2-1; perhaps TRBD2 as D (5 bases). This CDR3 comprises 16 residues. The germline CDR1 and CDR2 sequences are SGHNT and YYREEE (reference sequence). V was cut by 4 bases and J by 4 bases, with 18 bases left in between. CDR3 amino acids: CASSPGMGNLYNEQFF. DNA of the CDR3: TGTGCCAGCAGCCCGGGAATGGGCAACCTTTACAATGAGCAGTTCTTC.

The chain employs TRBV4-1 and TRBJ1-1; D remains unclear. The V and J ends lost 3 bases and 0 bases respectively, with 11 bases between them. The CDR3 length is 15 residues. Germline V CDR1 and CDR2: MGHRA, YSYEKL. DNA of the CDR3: TGCGCCAGCAGCCACAGTTTGTTCATGAACACTGAAGCTTTCTTT. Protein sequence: CASSHSLFMNTEAFF.

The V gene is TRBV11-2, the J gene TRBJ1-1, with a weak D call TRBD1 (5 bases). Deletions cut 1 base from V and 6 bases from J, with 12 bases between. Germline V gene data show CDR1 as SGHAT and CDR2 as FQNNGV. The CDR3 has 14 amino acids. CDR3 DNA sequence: TGTGCCAGCAGCTTAGGCTGGGGCCAGGCTGAAGCTTTCTTT. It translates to CASSLGWGQAEAFF.

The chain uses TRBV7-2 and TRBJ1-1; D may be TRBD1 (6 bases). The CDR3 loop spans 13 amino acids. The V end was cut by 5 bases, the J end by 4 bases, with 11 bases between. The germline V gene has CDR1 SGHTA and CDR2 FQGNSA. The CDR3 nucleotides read TGTGCCAGCAGCCTAACAGGGTTCACTGAAGCTTTCTTT. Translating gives CASSLTGFTEAFF.

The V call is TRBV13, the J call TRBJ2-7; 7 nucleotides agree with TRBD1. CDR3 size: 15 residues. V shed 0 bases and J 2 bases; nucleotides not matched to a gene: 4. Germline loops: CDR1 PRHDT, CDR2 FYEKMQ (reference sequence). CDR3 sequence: CASSLGRDRAYEQYF. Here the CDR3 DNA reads TGTGCCAGCAGCTTAGGGAGAGACAGGGCCTACGAGCAGTACTTC.

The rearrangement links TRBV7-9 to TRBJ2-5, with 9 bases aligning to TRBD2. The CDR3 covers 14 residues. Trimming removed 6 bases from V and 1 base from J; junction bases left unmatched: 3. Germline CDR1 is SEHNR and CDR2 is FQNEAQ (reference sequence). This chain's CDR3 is CASRTRGGQETQYF. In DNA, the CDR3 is TGTGCCAGCAGAACGCGGGGGGGCCAAGAGACCCAGTACTTC.

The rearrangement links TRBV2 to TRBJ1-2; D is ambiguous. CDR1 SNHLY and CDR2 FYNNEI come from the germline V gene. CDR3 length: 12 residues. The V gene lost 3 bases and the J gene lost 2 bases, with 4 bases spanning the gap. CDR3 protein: CASSDRNYGYTF. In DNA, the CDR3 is TGTGCCAGCAGTGACAGGAACTATGGCTACACCTTC.

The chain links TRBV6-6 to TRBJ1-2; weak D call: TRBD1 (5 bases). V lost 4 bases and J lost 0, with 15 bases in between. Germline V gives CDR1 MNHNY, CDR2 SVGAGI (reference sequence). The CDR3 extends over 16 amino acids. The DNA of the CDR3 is TGTGCCAGCAGTTCCCGGACACAGCCGACTAACTATGGCTACACCTTC. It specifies CASSSRTQPTNYGYTF.

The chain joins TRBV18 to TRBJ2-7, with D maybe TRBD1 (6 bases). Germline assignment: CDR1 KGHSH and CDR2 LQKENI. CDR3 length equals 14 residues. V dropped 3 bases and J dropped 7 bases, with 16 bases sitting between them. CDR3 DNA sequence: TGTGCCAGCTCACCTCCAAATGCCGGGACAGAGCAGTACTTC. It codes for CASSPPNAGTEQYF.

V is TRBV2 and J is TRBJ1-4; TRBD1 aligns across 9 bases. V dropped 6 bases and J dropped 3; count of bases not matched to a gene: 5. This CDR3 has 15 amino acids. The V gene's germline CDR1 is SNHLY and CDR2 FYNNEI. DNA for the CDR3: TGTGCCAGCAGGGGACAGGGTACGGCTAATGAAAAACTGTTTTTT. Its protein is CASRGQGTANEKLFF.

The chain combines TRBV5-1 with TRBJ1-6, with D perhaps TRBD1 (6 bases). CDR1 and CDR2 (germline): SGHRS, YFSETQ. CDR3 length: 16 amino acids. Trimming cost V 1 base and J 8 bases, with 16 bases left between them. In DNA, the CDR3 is TGCGCCAGCAGCTTGTGGGGGCCCTCTGAGGATTCACCCCTCCACTTT. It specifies CASSLWGPSEDSPLHF.

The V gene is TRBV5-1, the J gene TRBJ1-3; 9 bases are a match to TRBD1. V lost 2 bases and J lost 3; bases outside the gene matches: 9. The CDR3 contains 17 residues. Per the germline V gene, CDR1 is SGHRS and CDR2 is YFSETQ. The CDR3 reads CASSFGGTGFDGNTIYF. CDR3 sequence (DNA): TGCGCCAGCAGCTTTGGCGGGACAGGGTTCGATGGAAACACCATATATTTT.

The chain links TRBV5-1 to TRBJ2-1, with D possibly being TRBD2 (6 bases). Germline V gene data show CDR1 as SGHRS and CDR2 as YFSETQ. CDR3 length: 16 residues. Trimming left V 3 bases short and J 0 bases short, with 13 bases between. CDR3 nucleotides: TGCGCCAGCAGCTCCCACGGCGGGATCTCCTACAATGAGCAGTTCTTC. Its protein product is CASSSHGGISYNEQFF.

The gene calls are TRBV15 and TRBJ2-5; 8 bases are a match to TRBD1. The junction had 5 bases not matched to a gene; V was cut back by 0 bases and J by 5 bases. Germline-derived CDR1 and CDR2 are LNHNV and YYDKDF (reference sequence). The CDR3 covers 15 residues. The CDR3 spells CATSRERRDRETQYF. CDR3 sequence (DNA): TGTGCCACCAGCAGAGAAAGGAGGGACAGGGAGACCCAGTACTTC.

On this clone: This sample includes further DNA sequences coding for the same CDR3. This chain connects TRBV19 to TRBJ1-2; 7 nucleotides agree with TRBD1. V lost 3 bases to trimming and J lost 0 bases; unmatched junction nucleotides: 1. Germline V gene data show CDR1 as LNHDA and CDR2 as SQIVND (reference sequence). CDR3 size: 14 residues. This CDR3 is CASSIGTANYGYTF. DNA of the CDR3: TGTGCCAGTAGTATCGGGACAGCTAACTATGGCTACACCTTC.

CDR3 coding DNA: TGTGCCAGCAGCTTAGCGGGGGCTGCGAACACTGAAGCTTTCTTT. Its translation: CASSLAGAANTEAFF. This chain links TRBV7-6 with TRBJ1-1; TRBD1 might be the D (6 bases). Germline V lookup: CDR1 SGHVS, CDR2 FNYEAQ. The V and J ends lost 0 bases and 1 base respectively, with 9 bases between them. The CDR3 has 15 residues.

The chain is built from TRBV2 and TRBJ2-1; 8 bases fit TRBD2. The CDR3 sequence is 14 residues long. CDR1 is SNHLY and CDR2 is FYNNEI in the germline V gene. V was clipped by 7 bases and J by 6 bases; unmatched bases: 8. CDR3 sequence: CASKMERESNEQFF. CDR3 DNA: TGTGCCAGCAAGATGGAGCGGGAGAGCAATGAGCAGTTCTTC.